These T cell receptor beta chains were read from a single sample in a study of blood T cell repertoires in COVID-19. Some clones are missing from TCRdb's copy, which holds only in-frame ones; the method was immunoSEQ multiplex PCR. The table includes some 320,000 clones, just under 90% detected once. Material for sequencing was peripheral blood. The receptors here all came from a woman in her twenties or thirties with COVID-19, enrolled during active disease. CDR3s include the opening cysteine and the closing phenylalanine or tryptophan. A D gene is named only where the DNA matches it firmly. Expanded clones are given a class, and other clones once, few, many or no size at all.

TRBD1	TRBV6-1	.	TRBJ1-2	TGTGCCAGCAGTATTCCGGGACAGGGATCCTATGGCTACACCTTC	CASSIPGQGSYGYTF
TRBD1	TRBV11-3	.	TRBJ2-2	TGTGCCAGCAGCCCCAGACAGGGGAACACCGGGGAGCTGTTTTTT	CASSPRQGNTGELFF
TRBD2	TRBV7-8	.	TRBJ2-1	TGTGCCAGCAGAAGGCTAGCGGGGGGGCCACACAATGAGCAGTTCTTC	CASRRLAGGPHNEQFF
.	TRBV10-3	.	TRBJ2-7	TGTGCCATCAGTGCCTCCGGGACAAACCTTTTCGAGCAGTACTTC	CAISASGTNLFEQYF
TRBD2	TRBV4-2	.	TRBJ2-1	TGTGCCAGCAGAGTACTAGCGGCCTCCTACAATGAGCAGTTCTTC	CASRVLAASYNEQFF
.	TRBV18	once	TRBJ1-6	TGTGCCAGCTCACCCCTCCGGGACATCTATAATTCACCCCTCCACTTT	CASSPLRDIYNSPLHF
.	TRBV11-2	.	TRBJ2-1	TGTGCCAGCAGCTTAGGCCTCAGGGATGAGCAGTTCTTC	CASSLGLRDEQFF
.	TRBV27	.	TRBJ2-1	TGTGCCAGCAGGCCCGACAGACAGCACAATGAGCAGTTCTTC	CASRPDRQHNEQFF
TRBD2	TRBV27	once	TRBJ2-5	TGTGCCAGCAGTTTATCGCGGGGGTCGGGTGTGACCCAGTACTTC	CASSLSRGSGVTQYF
TRBD1	TRBV24-1	once	TRBJ2-3	TGTGCCACCAGTGAGGGCGGACAGGGTTTATTCGATACGCAGTATTTT	CATSEGGQGLFDTQYF
.	TRBV10-3	.	TRBJ1-2	TGTGCCATCAGTGAGTTGTCCGGGGGGCCCCTTTCCTCTGGCTACACCTTC	CAISELSGGPLSSGYTF
TRBD1	TRBV27	.	TRBJ1-5	TGTGCCAGCCGCCGCGACAGGGCTAGCAATCAGCCCCAGCATTTT	CASRRDRASNQPQHF
.	TRBV6-2/TRBV6-3	.	TRBJ1-1	TGTGCCAGCAGTCCCCCGGGACGGGGGAACCCTGAAGCTTTCTTT	CASSPPGRGNPEAFF
.	TRBV14	.	TRBJ1-1	TGTGCCAGCAGCCAAACCCAGGTTATGAACACTGAAGCTTTCTTT	CASSQTQVMNTEAFF
.	TRBV5-1	.	TRBJ2-1	TGCGCCAGCAGCTTCGTCGGACCACAGGAATCCAATGAGCAGTTCTTC	CASSFVGPQESNEQFF
.	TRBV6-5	.	TRBJ1-6	TGTGCCAGCAGCAGGGGTGCCTATAATTCACCCCTCCACTTT	CASSRGAYNSPLHF
.	TRBV7-9	.	TRBJ2-1	TGTGCCAGCAGAGACGGACTACTAAACAATGAGCAGTTCTTC	CASRDGLLNNEQFF
TRBD1	TRBV5-4	.	TRBJ1-2	TGTGCCAGCAGCTTGCCTCCAGGGGGCAACTATGGCTACACCTTC	CASSLPPGGNYGYTF
.	TRBV7-9	.	TRBJ2-3	TGTGCCAGCAGCCCCCGGGACACGAGCACAGATACGCAGTATTTT	CASSPRDTSTDTQYF
TRBD2	TRBV9	.	TRBJ2-3	TGTGCCAGCAGCCCCACTAGCGGGGGGTGGGATACGCAGTATTTT	CASSPTSGGWDTQYF
.	TRBV4-1	.	TRBJ1-5	TGCGCCAGCAGCCAAAATGAGCAGGTCGAACAGCCCCAGCATTTT	CASSQNEQVEQPQHF
.	TRBV6-5	.	TRBJ1-3	TGTGCCAGCAGTTACTCAAGGGGCCACTCTGGAAACACCATATATTTT	CASSYSRGHSGNTIYF
.	TRBV29-1	.	TRBJ2-2	TGCAGCGTTGAAAAGGGGTTCACCGGGGAGCTGTTTTTT	CSVEKGFTGELFF
.	TRBV7-2	.	TRBJ2-5	TGTGCCAGCAGCTTCTCGGAGACCCAGTACTTC	CASSFSETQYF
TRBD1	TRBV5-1	.	TRBJ2-7	TGCGCCAGCAGCACAGGGACAGGGCCCTACGAGCAGTACTTC	CASSTGTGPYEQYF
TRBD1	TRBV27	.	TRBJ1-2	TGTGCCAGCAGGCAACAGGGGGAAGAGAACTATGGCTACACCTTC	CASRQQGEENYGYTF
.	TRBV7-2	.	TRBJ2-1	TGTGCCAGCAGCCGGCCGGGACCAGCGGGTTCCTACAATGAGCAGTTCTTC	CASSRPGPAGSYNEQFF
.	TRBV4-1	once	TRBJ1-4	TGCGCCAGCAGCCAAGGTATTTTCGAAAAACTGTTTTTT	CASSQGIFEKLFF
.	TRBV28	.	TRBJ1-2	TGTGCCAGCAGTTACACCATCTATGGCTACACCTTC	CASSYTIYGYTF
.	TRBV12-3/TRBV12-4	.	TRBJ1-1	TGTGCCAGCAGGCGAGGAAGTACTGAAGCTTTCTTT	CASRRGSTEAFF
TRBD1	TRBV5-1	.	TRBJ1-1	TGCGCCAGCAGCATGCTACAGGGGGCGGGCACTGAAGCTTTCTTT	CASSMLQGAGTEAFF
.	TRBV6-5	.	TRBJ1-5	TGTGCCAGCAGTTACTCGTGGGGGGGCGATCAGCCCCAGCATTTT	CASSYSWGGDQPQHF
.	TRBV15	.	TRBJ2-2	TGTGCCACCAGCAGAGAAAGACTCACCGGGGAGCTGTTTTTT	CATSRERLTGELFF
TRBD2	TRBV2	.	TRBJ2-7	TGTGCCAGCAGTGAGGTCGGGGGGGCCGACGAGCAGTACTTC	CASSEVGGADEQYF
.	TRBV7-9	.	TRBJ1-2	TGTGCCAGCAGCTTGTCAGGCTACCTCGGTAATGGCTACACCTTC	CASSLSGYLGNGYTF
.	TRBV5-4	.	TRBJ2-7	TGTGCCAGCAGTGAGGGCCTGAGCTCCTACGAGCAGTACTTC	CASSEGLSSYEQYF
.	TRBV5-5	few	TRBJ1-3	TGTGCCAGCAGCCTCAGGGGCGGCTCCGGAAACACCATATATTTT	CASSLRGGSGNTIYF
.	TRBV6-1	.	TRBJ1-5	TGTGCCAGCAGTGAACCCGTTCGAGGCAATCAGCCCCAGCATTTT	CASSEPVRGNQPQHF
TRBD2	TRBV19	.	TRBJ2-5	TGTGCCAGTAGTCCTAGCGGGGGGGCCCTCTACCAAGAGACCCAGTACTTC	CASSPSGGALYQETQYF
.	TRBV7-6	.	TRBJ2-7	TGTGCCAGCAGCGCGGGACAGAAGTCCTACGAGCAGTACTTC	CASSAGQKSYEQYF
.	TRBV4-1	.	TRBJ1-1	TGCGCCAGCAGCCTTACAACAAACACTGAAGCTTTCTTT	CASSLTTNTEAFF
.	TRBV12-3/TRBV12-4	once	TRBJ1-2	TGTGCCAGCAGTAAGACAAACTATGGCTACACCTTC	CASSKTNYGYTF
TRBD2	TRBV19	.	TRBJ2-2	TGTGCCAGTAGTGACCGACCGGGAGGTGGACCAGGGGAGCTGTTTTTT	CASSDRPGGGPGELFF
.	TRBV30	.	TRBJ1-1	TGTGCCTGGAGGGGGTTGGGGGGGACCACTGAAGCTTTCTTT	CAWRGLGGTTEAFF
TRBD1	TRBV4-2	once	TRBJ2-7	TGTGCCAGCAGCTTCTCGGGACAGGGTGACGAGCAGTACTTC	CASSFSGQGDEQYF
.	TRBV6-5	.	TRBJ1-5	TGTGCCAGCAGGATACAGGGTAGGCAGCCCCAGCATTTT	CASRIQGRQPQHF
TRBD1	TRBV3-1/TRBV3-2	once	TRBJ1-2	TGTGCCAGCAGCCTGGGACAGAACTATGGCTACACCTTC	CASSLGQNYGYTF
TRBD1	TRBV28	.	TRBJ2-7	TGTGCCAGCAGTCACAGGGGAACCTACGAGCAGTACTTC	CASSHRGTYEQYF
TRBD2	TRBV4-1	.	TRBJ2-3	TGCGCCAGCAGCCATACTCAACTAGCGGTGATAACAGATACGCAGTATTTT	CASSHTQLAVITDTQYF
.	TRBV4-2	.	TRBJ1-5	TGTGCCAGCAGCCAAGCAGGTGTCCATCAGCCCCAGCATTTT	CASSQAGVHQPQHF
TRBD1	TRBV18	.	TRBJ2-7	TGTGCCAGCGCCCGGGACAGGGTGACGGACTACGAGCAGTACTTC	CASARDRVTDYEQYF
TRBD2	TRBV4-1	.	TRBJ2-2	TGCGCCAGCAGCCAACTAGCGGGGGGGACGAACACCGGGGAGCTGTTTTTT	CASSQLAGGTNTGELFF